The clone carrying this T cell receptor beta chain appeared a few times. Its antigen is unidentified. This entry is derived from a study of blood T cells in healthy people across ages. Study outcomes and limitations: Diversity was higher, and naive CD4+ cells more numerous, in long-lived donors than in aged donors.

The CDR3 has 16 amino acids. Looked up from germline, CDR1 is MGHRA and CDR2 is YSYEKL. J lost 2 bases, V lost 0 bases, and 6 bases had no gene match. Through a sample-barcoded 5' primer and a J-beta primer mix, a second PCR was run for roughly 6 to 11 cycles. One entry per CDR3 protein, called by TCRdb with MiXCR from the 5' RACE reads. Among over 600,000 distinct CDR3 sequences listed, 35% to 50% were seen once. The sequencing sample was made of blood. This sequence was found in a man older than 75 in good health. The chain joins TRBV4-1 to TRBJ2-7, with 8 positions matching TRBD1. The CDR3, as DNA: TGCGCCAGCAGCCAAGATCCAGGGGGCGCGGCCTACGAGCAGTACTTC. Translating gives CASSQDPGGAAYEQYF.